The next 25 T cell receptor beta chains were all read from a single sample in a study of shared clonotypes between healthy human individuals. TCRdb's copy holds only in-frame clones and misses some; the assay was immunoSEQ multiplex PCR. The sample holds fewer than 550,000 clones; 60% to 80% are singletons and the top ten take approximately 12%. Sequencing was carried out using PBMCs. The receptors derive from a woman aged 40 to 55 in good health. Some clones in this sample may be carry-over from other donors' samples.

V and J are TRBV28 and TRBJ2-1; D might be TRBD2 (5 bases). The ends were cut back, 3 bases at V and 6 bases at J, with 9 bases in the middle. The CDR3 runs to 13 residues. From germline, CDR1 is MDHEN and CDR2 SYDVKM. The CDR3 nucleotides read TGTGCCAGCAGTTTTTGGACTCGCAATGAGCAGTTCTTC. Its translation: CASSFWTRNEQFF.

V and J are TRBV15 and TRBJ2-7, with no clear D. V dropped 0 bases and J dropped 5 bases, with 14 bases sitting between them. CDR3 length equals 15 residues. Germline V gives CDR1 LNHNV, CDR2 YYDKDF (reference sequence). In DNA form, the CDR3 reads TGTGCCACCAGCAGAGATAACTCGGTAGGAGACGAGCAGTACTTC. This gives the protein CATSRDNSVGDEQYF.

Regarding this clone: The sample holds other DNA sequences that translate to the same CDR3. The V call is TRBV18, the J call TRBJ2-3; D is undetermined. The CDR3 covers 12 residues. Trimming removed 0 bases from V and 2 bases from J, with 0 bases in between. CDR1 is KGHSH, CDR2 LQKENI, per germline. The CDR3 DNA sequence: TGTGCCAGCTCACCACCCACAGATACGCAGTATTTT. Protein product: CASSPPTDTQYF.

This clone was observed many times. This CDR3 is also generated by other DNA sequences in the sample. The chain is built from TRBV5-1 and TRBJ2-7; D possibly corresponds to TRBD1 (7 bases). This CDR3 comprises 14 residues. The germline V and J ends were trimmed by 0 bases and 3 bases, with 10 bases remaining between them. The germline CDR1 and CDR2 sequences are SGHRS and YFSETQ. CDR3 protein: CASSLAGDSYEQYF. CDR3 nucleotides: TGCGCCAGCAGCTTGGCGGGGGACAGCTACGAGCAGTACTTC.

The genes are TRBV14 and TRBJ1-5; the match to TRBD1 covers 7 bases. Germline loops: CDR1 SGHDN, CDR2 FVKESK. After removal of 4 bases from V and 6 bases from J, the junction contained 6 bases not matched to a gene. The CDR3 spans 14 residues. CDR3 sequence: CASSPGGILQPQHF. The CDR3, as DNA: TGTGCCAGCAGCCCAGGGGGGATACTTCAGCCCCAGCATTTT.

This chain joins TRBV7-9 and TRBJ2-2; no definite D call. This CDR3 region has 15 residues. CDR1 and CDR2 (germline): SEHNR, FQNEAQ (reference sequence). With 1 base removed from V and 1 base from J, the gap between germline ends came to 7 bases. The CDR3 DNA follows: TGTGCCAGCAGCTTAGGGGCCGGGAACACCGGGGAGCTGTTTTTT. Residues: CASSLGAGNTGELFF.

This chain joins TRBV30 and TRBJ1-1; 9 bases map to TRBD1. The CDR3 totals 12 residues. Germline V gene lookup returns CDR1 GTSNPN and CDR2 SVGIG (reference sequence). Trimming removed 3 bases from V and 11 bases from J; junction bases left unmatched: 7. CDR3 bases: TGTGCCTGGAGGGAGATACAGGGGGCTGCTTTCTTT. This sequence encodes CAWREIQGAAFF.

V gene TRBV7-4 combines with J gene TRBJ2-1; 11 positions match TRBD2. V trimming: 2 bases; J trimming: 0 bases; junction bases outside the gene matches: 6. CDR3 length: 18 amino acids. Germline lookup yields CDR1 SGHVT and CDR2 SQSDAQ. Here the CDR3 reads CASSLWATSGSSYNEQFF. In DNA form, the CDR3 reads TGTGCCAGCAGCTTATGGGCCACTAGCGGGAGCTCCTACAATGAGCAGTTCTTC.

The V and J genes are TRBV9 and TRBJ2-3, with D unclear. The CDR3 totals 15 residues. Germline loops: CDR1 SGDLS, CDR2 YYNGEE. Trimming cost V 0 bases and J 5 bases, with 13 bases left between them. This CDR3 is CASSVGGILGDTQYF. The CDR3 region has the DNA TGTGCCAGCAGCGTAGGTGGGATCCTCGGAGATACGCAGTATTTT.

The table lists this clone with a count of one. The chain joins TRBV9 to TRBJ2-5; D not certain. The germline V gene encodes CDR1 SGDLS and CDR2 YYNGEE. This CDR3 comprises 11 residues. Trimming removed 1 base from V and 5 bases from J, with 3 bases in between. CDR3 sequence reads: CASSVSETQYF. Written as DNA, the CDR3 is TGTGCCAGCAGCGTATCCGAGACCCAGTACTTC.

The chain uses TRBV19 and TRBJ1-4; D possibly corresponds to TRBD1 (5 bases). Trimming shortened V by 5 bases and J by 0 bases, and 13 bases separated the two germline ends. From germline, CDR1 is LNHDA and CDR2 SQIVND (reference sequence). The CDR3 has 16 amino acids. CDR3 nucleotides: TGTGCCAGTAGTGACAGAAGCGTTGCAACTAATGAAAAACTGTTTTTT. Translated: CASSDRSVATNEKLFF.

The chain carries TRBV5-1 and TRBJ2-1; D not resolved. CDR1 is SGHRS, CDR2 YFSETQ, per germline. V was trimmed by 4 bases and J by 6 bases, leaving 14 bases between them. This CDR3 is 14 amino acids long. The CDR3 bases are TGCGCCAGCAGCCTAGGATTGGAGCTCAATGAGCAGTTCTTC. It encodes CASSLGLELNEQFF.

This clone was seen a single time. The CDR3 protein is CASSLVGRATQETQYF. The CDR3 DNA is TGTGCCAGCAGCCTCGTCGGGAGGGCCACCCAAGAGACCCAGTACTTC. The chain links TRBV7-9 to TRBJ2-5; 8 positions match TRBD2. The CDR3 is 16 residues long. The V and J ends lost 5 bases and 1 base, in that order; junction bases with no gene match: 9. CDR1 and CDR2 from the germline V gene are SEHNR and FQNEAQ (reference sequence).

This chain uses TRBV4-3 with TRBJ2-4; D not resolved. The CDR3 is made up of 16 amino acids. Per germline, CDR1 LGHNA and CDR2 YSLEER. The V end was cut by 0 bases, the J end by 6 bases, with 15 bases between. The CDR3: CASSQDVARASNIQYF. For the CDR3, the DNA is TGCGCCAGCAGCCAAGATGTAGCCCGAGCATCAAACATTCAGTACTTC.

V and J are TRBV5-1 and TRBJ1-1; no definite D call. Trimming stripped 0 bases from V and 1 base from J, with 10 bases between. Germline V gene lookup returns CDR1 SGHRS and CDR2 YFSETQ. The CDR3 has 15 residues. The CDR3 reads CASSLVGEPNTEAFF. The CDR3 DNA is TGCGCCAGCAGCTTGGTGGGCGAACCGAACACTGAAGCTTTCTTT.

The rearrangement uses TRBV27 and TRBJ2-2, with TRBD2 identical over 11 bases. Germline CDR1 is MNHEY and CDR2 is SMNVEV (reference sequence). The CDR3 runs 16 residues. J was trimmed by 2 bases and V by 2 bases; bases with no gene match: 1. In DNA form, the CDR3 reads TGTGCCAGCAGTTTACGACTAGCGGGAAACACCGGGGAGCTGTTTTTT. The encoded protein is CASSLRLAGNTGELFF.

The V call is TRBV10-3, the J call TRBJ1-5; TRBD1 might be the D (5 bases). CDR3 length: 14 amino acids. V shed 4 bases and J shed 5 bases, with 12 bases lying between them. Per germline, CDR1 ENHRY and CDR2 SYGVKD. The CDR3 DNA reads TGTGCCATCAGTGCAGGGCTGGGGGATCAGCCCCAGCATTTT. It specifies CAISAGLGDQPQHF.

The CDR3 DNA sequence: TGTGCCTGGAGGGAGGGAAATCGTTACGAGCAGTACTTC. This codes for CAWREGNRYEQYF. The chain joins TRBV30 to TRBJ2-7, with D possibly matching TRBD2 (6 bases). This CDR3 is built from 13 residues. Deletions cut 3 bases from V and 4 bases from J, with 13 bases between. Germline V gives CDR1 GTSNPN, CDR2 SVGIG (reference sequence).

CDR3: CASSPGRYYEQYF. Written as DNA, the CDR3 is TGTGCCAGCAGCCCGGGACGGTACTACGAGCAGTACTTC. The rearrangement uses TRBV7-2 and TRBJ2-7; D tentatively fits TRBD1 or TRBD2 (5 bases each). Germline V CDR1 and CDR2: SGHTA, FQGNSA. V was pared by 5 bases and J by 3 bases, with 11 bases between. The length of the CDR3 is 13 residues.

The gene calls are TRBV7-6 and TRBJ1-4, with 8 bases fitting TRBD1. J gave up 7 bases and V 6 bases, and 13 bases lay outside the gene matches. Germline loops: CDR1 SGHVS, CDR2 FNYEAQ. This CDR3 comprises 16 residues. CDR3 residues: CASRGQGGVTAEKLFF. The CDR3 nucleotides read TGTGCCAGCAGAGGACAGGGAGGTGTTACGGCTGAAAAACTGTTTTTT. Full variable domain (remainder filled in from reference TRBV7-6 and TRBJ1-4): GAGVSQSPRYKVTKRGQDVALRCDPISGHVSLYWYRQALGQGPEFLTYFNYEAQQDKSGLPNDRFSAERPEGSISTLTIQRTEQRDSAMYRCASRGQGGVTAEKLFFGSGTQLSVL.

The chain is built from TRBV28 and TRBJ2-7; 9 nucleotides line up with TRBD1. Germline trimming cut 3 bases from V and 6 bases from J; bases unmatched to any gene: 12. Looked up from germline, CDR1 is MDHEN and CDR2 is SYDVKM. This CDR3 region has 16 residues. The CDR3 nucleotides read TGTGCCAGCAGTTTGGCCCCCGGGACAGGGCTCGTCGAGCAGTACTTC. It codes for CASSLAPGTGLVEQYF.

The J gene is TRBJ2-7, the V gene TRBV28; D tentatively reads TRBD1 or TRBD2 (5 bases each). The germline V gene has CDR1 MDHEN and CDR2 SYDVKM. V was clipped by 7 bases and J by 2 bases, with 12 bases between them. The CDR3 runs to 13 residues. Written as DNA, the CDR3 is TGTGCCAGCACCCCGGGACCGGCCTACGAGCAGTACTTC. Amino acids: CASTPGPAYEQYF.

This chain links TRBV15 with TRBJ2-1; D not resolved. The germline V and J ends were trimmed by 2 bases and 13 bases, with 12 bases remaining between them. The CDR3 covers 12 residues. The germline V gene encodes CDR1 LNHNV and CDR2 YYDKDF (reference sequence). CDR3 DNA: TGTGCCACCAGCAGAAACCGGGCCCCTCAGTTCTTC. Translating gives CATSRNRAPQFF. Filled out from reference TRBV15 and TRBJ2-1, the complete variable domain reads DAMVIQNPRYQVTQFGKPVTLSCSQTLNHNVMYWYQQKSSQAPKLLFHYYDKDFNNEADTPDNFQSRRPNTSFCFLDIRSPGLGDTAMYLCATSRNRAPQFFGPGTRLTVL.

CDR3 nucleotide sequence: TGTGCCTGGAGTTCAGGAGGGGAGACCCAGTACTTC. This codes for CAWSSGGETQYF. The rearrangement joins TRBV30 to TRBJ2-5; D may be TRBD2 (6 bases). The CDR3 covers 12 residues. Germline CDR1 is GTSNPN and CDR2 is SVGIG (reference sequence). V was cut by 2 bases and J by 5 bases, with 9 bases left in between.

The V and J genes are TRBV7-9 and TRBJ1-4; D may be TRBD1 (5 bases). The CDR3 has 17 residues. CDR1 and CDR2 (germline): SEHNR, FQNEAQ (reference sequence). With 1 base removed from V and 7 bases from J, the gap between germline ends came to 19 bases. This chain's CDR3 is CASSLGVIADSIEKLFF. In nucleotides, the CDR3 is TGTGCCAGCAGCTTAGGGGTGATAGCTGACAGCATTGAAAAACTGTTTTTT.